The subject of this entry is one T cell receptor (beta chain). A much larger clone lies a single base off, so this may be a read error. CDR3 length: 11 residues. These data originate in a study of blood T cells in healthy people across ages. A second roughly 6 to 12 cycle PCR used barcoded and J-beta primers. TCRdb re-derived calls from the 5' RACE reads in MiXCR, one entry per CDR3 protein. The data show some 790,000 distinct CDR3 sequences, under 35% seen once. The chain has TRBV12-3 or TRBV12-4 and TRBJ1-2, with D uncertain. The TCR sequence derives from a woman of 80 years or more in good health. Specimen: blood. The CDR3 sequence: CAGRRRDGYTF. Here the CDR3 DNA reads TGTGCCGGCAGACGAAGGGATGGCTACACCTTC.